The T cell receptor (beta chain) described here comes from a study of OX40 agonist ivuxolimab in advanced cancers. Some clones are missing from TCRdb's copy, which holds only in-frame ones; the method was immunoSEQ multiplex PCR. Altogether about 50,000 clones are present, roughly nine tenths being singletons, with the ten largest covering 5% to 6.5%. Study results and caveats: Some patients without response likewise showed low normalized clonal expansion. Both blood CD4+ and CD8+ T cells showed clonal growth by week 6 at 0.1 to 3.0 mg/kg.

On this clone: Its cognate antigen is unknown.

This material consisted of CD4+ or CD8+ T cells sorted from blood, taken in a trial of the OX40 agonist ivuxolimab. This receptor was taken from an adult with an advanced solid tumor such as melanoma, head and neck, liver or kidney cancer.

The CDR3 loop is CASRDRQETQYF. DNA for the CDR3: TGTGCCAGCAGGGACCGCCAAGAGACCCAGTACTTC. The genes are TRBV5-4 and TRBJ2-5; D unresolved. V was cut by 5 bases and J by 1 base, with 6 bases left in between. Looked up from germline, CDR1 is SGHNT and CDR2 is YYREEE (reference sequence). This CDR3 contains 12 residues.